This TCR beta chain was sequenced during a study of beta chain features in type 1 diabetes. General observations from the study: Whether HLA type affects TCRB rearrangement stayed undetermined in the present work. cDNA-based sequencing might over-represent cells highly expressing TCR. Type 1 diabetes patients showed a moderate but significant shortening of TCRB CDR3s in all four CD4+ subsets.

Looked up from germline, CDR1 is GTSNPN and CDR2 is SVGIG (reference sequence). The CDR3 is made up of 13 amino acids. With V trimmed by 3 bases and J by 6 bases, 5 bases remained unmatched. As every portion of the isolated RNA was reverse transcribed, the sequencing read expressed TCRB transcripts. The table came from immunoSEQ multiplex PCR; TCRdb's copy has only in-frame clones and leaves some out. The table lists roughly 730,000 clones, roughly an eighth of them singletons. About this clone: Antigen: not known.

The chain uses TRBV30 and TRBJ1-2; TRBD1 aligns across 9 bases. The clonotype comes from a man aged 18 to 29 with type 1 diabetes. The sequencing input was naive CD4+ T cells from blood. The CDR3 region is CAWRNTGGHGYTF. In nucleotides, the CDR3 is TGTGCCTGGAGGAATACAGGGGGCCATGGCTACACCTTC.